One T cell receptor (beta chain) is described in this entry. This record belongs to a study of T-cell reconstitution after alpha-beta-depleted transplantation in children. As it was prepared, the TCRbeta library received unique molecular identifiers. MiXCR, applied by TCRdb to the PCR reads, yields one record per CDR3 protein. The sample yields 250,000 to 300,000 distinct CDR3 sequences, around 10% seen once. The germline CDR1 and CDR2 sequences are SGHVS and FQNEAQ. V was cut by 5 bases and J by 4 bases, with 8 bases left in between. The CDR3 is 13 amino acids. V usage is TRBV7-8 and J usage is TRBJ1-4, with a tentative D call TRBD1 (6 bases). The material sequenced was PBMCs, taken before TCRalphabeta/CD19-depleted stem cell transplant. The sequence was collected from a boy less than two years old with acute myeloid leukemia, due to receive a stem cell transplant. The CDR3 DNA is TGTGCCAGCAGCCGGGACAATAATGAAAAACTGTTTTTT. It codes for CASSRDNNEKLFF.